Following are 15 T cell receptor beta chains from one sample sequenced in a study of naive and memory T cell subsets. Their target antigens are unknown. Study results and caveats: Especially in CD8 cells, naive repertoires contained a few larger clonotypes, possibly CD45RA-re-expressing memory cells.

Two oligonucleotides, mixed equimolar, formed the beta constant-region primer covering TRBC1 and TRBC2. Nested alpha and beta constant-region primers with the SP2 primer drove four PCR rounds on ligated cDNA. Each CDR3 protein is one row after TCRdb ran MiXCR on the UMI-ligation and nested PCR reads. The sample carries about 150,000 distinct CDR3 sequences, roughly 22% recorded once. Sequenced material: naive CD4+ T cells from blood. The receptors were gathered from a human donor in good health.

The CDR3 region is CSARDRGRYNEQFF. CDR3 coding DNA: TGCAGCGCTCGGGACAGGGGGCGATACAATGAGCAGTTCTTC. The J gene is TRBJ2-1, the V gene TRBV29-1, with TRBD1 identical over 12 bases. V gave up 7 bases and J gave up 4 bases; unmatched junction bases: 5. The CDR3 has 14 amino acids. Germline assignment: CDR1 SQVTM and CDR2 ANQGSEA.

This chain links TRBV10-2 with TRBJ2-6; 8 positions agree with TRBD2. The CDR3 is made up of 17 amino acids. V gave up 8 bases and J gave up 2 bases; unmatched junction bases: 11. Per the germline V gene, CDR1 is WSHSY and CDR2 is SAAADI. CDR3: CASRLRGGGAGANVLTF. The CDR3 DNA follows: TGCGCCAGCCGCCTCCGGGGGGGAGGGGCTGGGGCCAACGTCCTGACTTTC.

The chain recombines TRBV14 with TRBJ1-2; D is undetermined. Trimming pared 0 bases from V and 0 bases from J, leaving 11 bases between. The CDR3 has 16 amino acids. Germline loops: CDR1 SGHDN, CDR2 FVKESK. CDR3 DNA: TGTGCCAGCAGCCAAGATTTTGGCAGATCTAACTATGGCTACACCTTC. Translation gives CASSQDFGRSNYGYTF.

Here the CDR3 DNA reads TGTGCCAGCAGCTTAGGTGAGTTAGGACACAATGAGCAGTTCTTC. Translating it yields CASSLGELGHNEQFF. The chain combines TRBV7-2 with TRBJ2-1; D not certain. The V gene's germline CDR1 is SGHTA and CDR2 FQGNSA. Trimming removed 1 base at V and 5 bases at J, with 12 bases between. This CDR3 region has 15 residues.

The chain is built from TRBV29-1 and TRBJ2-1; TRBD2 matches 9 bases. J was trimmed by 0 bases and V by 8 bases; bases with no gene match: 8. This CDR3 comprises 15 residues. Per germline, CDR1 SQVTM and CDR2 ANQGSEA. DNA of the CDR3: TGCAGCACCCGACTAGCGGCCTCCTCCTACAATGAGCAGTTCTTC. This gives the protein CSTRLAASSYNEQFF.

The chain uses TRBV28 and TRBJ2-7; perhaps TRBD2 as D (6 bases). Trimming shortened V by 3 bases and J by 3 bases, and 15 bases separated the two germline ends. The CDR3 is made up of 15 amino acids. Germline assignment: CDR1 MDHEN and CDR2 SYDVKM. CDR3 sequence: CASSFSGRRDYEQYF. CDR3 DNA sequence: TGTGCCAGCAGTTTCTCGGGACGGAGGGACTACGAGCAGTACTTC.

This clonotype was observed a handful of times. The chain combines TRBV29-1 with TRBJ1-1; 8 bases are shared with TRBD1. The CDR3 length is 13 residues. Germline V gives CDR1 SQVTM, CDR2 ANQGSEA. V trimming: 5 bases; J trimming: 3 bases; junction bases outside the gene matches: 5. The CDR3 DNA reads as TGCAGCGTTCGAACACAGGGGGACACTGAAGCTTTCTTT. Translating gives CSVRTQGDTEAFF.

This chain joins TRBV19 and TRBJ2-3, with TRBD1 matching 7 bases. The CDR3 consists of 14 residues. J gave up 8 bases and V 5 bases, and 10 bases lay outside the gene matches. Germline V CDR1 and CDR2: LNHDA, SQIVND (reference sequence). The CDR3 reads CASSLTGVVGTQYF. Written as DNA, the CDR3 is TGTGCCAGTAGTCTTACAGGGGTCGTCGGTACGCAGTATTTT. The full variable domain, its missing parts supplied by reference TRBV19 and TRBJ2-3, is DGGITQSPKYLFRKEGQNVTLSCEQNLNHDAMYWYRQDPGQGLRLIYYSQIVNDFQKGDIAEGYSVSREKKESFPLTVTSAQKNPTAFYLCASSLTGVVGTQYFGPGTRLTVL.

In its sample, this clonotype was seen many times. The chain links TRBV2 to TRBJ2-1; 12 bases fit TRBD2. CDR3 length: 15 amino acids. CDR1 SNHLY and CDR2 FYNNEI come from the germline V gene. With 1 base clipped from V and 8 bases from J, the junction kept 3 bases outside the gene matches. CDR3 nucleotide sequence: TGTGCCAGCAGTGAAGGACTAGCGGGAGCCTATGAGCAGTTCTTC. Protein sequence: CASSEGLAGAYEQFF.

The CDR3 loop reads CASSSTGQANNEQFF. As DNA, the CDR3 is TGTGCCAGCAGCTCAACGGGACAGGCCAACAATGAGCAGTTCTTC. The chain joins TRBV11-2 to TRBJ2-1, with 8 bases aligning to TRBD1. Germline CDR1 and CDR2: SGHAT and FQNNGV. With V trimmed by 4 bases and J by 5 bases, 7 bases remained unmatched. CDR3 size: 15 residues.

The chain is built from TRBV12-3 or TRBV12-4 and TRBJ2-1; D call uncertain. CDR3 length: 17 amino acids. Trimming removed 5 bases from V and 4 bases from J, with 21 bases in between. This CDR3 reads CASSKALGSGNYNEQFF. In DNA form, the CDR3 reads TGTGCCAGCAGTAAGGCCCTGGGTAGTGGGAATTACAATGAGCAGTTCTTC.

This clonotype appeared once. V gene TRBV2 combines with J gene TRBJ2-6; no firm D call. Trimming removed 3 bases from V and 0 bases from J, with 6 bases in between. The CDR3 length is 15 residues. The V gene's germline CDR1 is SNHLY and CDR2 FYNNEI. The CDR3 DNA reads TGTGCCAGCAGTGACGATAGCTCTGGGGCCAACGTCCTGACTTTC. Translation gives CASSDDSSGANVLTF.

A few counts support this clonotype. This chain joins TRBV18 and TRBJ2-5; D assignment may be TRBD1 or TRBD2 (5 bases each). V was shortened by 6 bases and J by 5 bases, with 16 bases between the two germline ends. Germline V lookup: CDR1 KGHSH, CDR2 LQKENI. The CDR3 has 14 amino acids. In nucleotides, the CDR3 is TGTGCCAGCTCCCGGGACCAACCGCCCGAGACCCAGTACTTC. It encodes CASSRDQPPETQYF. Drawing the rest from reference TRBV18 and TRBJ2-5, the complete variable domain is NAGVMQNPRHLVRRRGQEARLRCSPMKGHSHVYWYRQLPEEGLKFMVYLQKENIIDESGMPKERFSAEFPKEGPSILRIQQVVRGDSAAYFCASSRDQPPETQYFGPGTRLLVL.

This clonotype was seen only a few times. The chain is built from TRBV5-4 and TRBJ1-1; 7 positions match TRBD1. This CDR3 region has 14 residues. The V segment lost 3 bases and the J segment 3 bases; nucleotides outside the gene matches: 5. Per germline, CDR1 SGHNT and CDR2 YYREEE (reference sequence). CDR3 bases: TGTGCCAGCAGCTACCGGGACAGATACACTGAAGCTTTCTTT. It yields the protein CASSYRDRYTEAFF. Variable domain in full (rest from reference TRBV5-4 and TRBJ1-1): ETGVTQSPTHLIKTRGQQVTLRCSSQSGHNTVSWYQQALGQGPQFIFQYYREEENGRGNFPPRFSGLQFPNYSSELNVNALELDDSALYLCASSYRDRYTEAFFGQGTRLTVV.

This clonotype has a count of ten or more. The gene calls are TRBV20-1 and TRBJ2-7; a weak D match, TRBD1 (6 bases). The V end was cut by 1 base, the J end by 3 bases, with 19 bases between. The CDR3 spans 16 residues. Germline V gives CDR1 DFQATT, CDR2 SNEGSKA (reference sequence). The CDR3 DNA reads TGCAGTGCTAGAGCTAAGCGGACAGAGCACTTCTACGAGCAGTACTTC. Its protein product is CSARAKRTEHFYEQYF.